The rows below give T cell receptor beta chains drawn from one sample of a study of T cells in Graves' hyperthyroidism and ophthalmopathy. TCRdb reprocessed the multiplex PCR reads with MiXCR, giving one entry per CDR3 protein. The sample carries fewer than 350,000 distinct CDR3 sequences, 13% recorded once. The specimen sequenced was blood. These receptors were taken from a woman in her 30s with Graves' hyperthyroidism that later progressed to Graves' ophthalmopathy. CDR3s include the opening cysteine and the closing phenylalanine or tryptophan. The order of the fields is V gene, D gene, J gene, clone size, CDR3 DNA, CDR3 protein. D genes are given only for firm matches. Clone size is stated in some rows and not others, as once, few, many or a class when expanded.

v_gene: TRBV6-2/TRBV6-3
d_gene: NA
j_gene: TRBJ1-2
abundance: many
CDR3nt: TGTGCCAGCAGTTACTGGCAGGCCTATGGCTACACCTTC
CDR3aa: CASSYWQAYGYTF

v_gene: TRBV5-6
d_gene: NA
j_gene: TRBJ2-7
abundance: few
CDR3nt: TGTGCCAGCAGCCCACAGACAGACGAGCAGTACTTC
CDR3aa: CASSPQTDEQYF

v_gene: TRBV20-1
d_gene: TRBD1
j_gene: TRBJ2-7
abundance: many
CDR3nt: TGCAGTGCTAGAGCAGGGGGAATGCCCTCCTACGAGCAGTACTTC
CDR3aa: CSARAGGMPSYEQYF

v_gene: TRBV5-5
d_gene: NA
j_gene: TRBJ2-7
abundance: many
CDR3nt: TGTGCCAGCAGACGTGACCCGGGACCAAGCTCCTACGAGCAGTACTTC
CDR3aa: CASRRDPGPSSYEQYF

v_gene: TRBV4-1
d_gene: TRBD1
j_gene: TRBJ2-4
abundance: few
CDR3nt: TGCGCCAGCAGCCCACTGGGACAGGGCCTAGCCAAAAACATTCAGTACTTC
CDR3aa: CASSPLGQGLAKNIQYF

v_gene: TRBV7-9
d_gene: TRBD2
j_gene: TRBJ2-1
abundance: many
CDR3nt: TGTGCCAGCAGCATCCCGGGACTAGCGGGAGCCATTTCTGGGGATGAGCAGTTCTTC
CDR3aa: CASSIPGLAGAISGDEQFF

v_gene: TRBV12-3/TRBV12-4
d_gene: TRBD2
j_gene: TRBJ2-7
abundance: many
CDR3nt: TGTGCCAGCAGTGCACTAGCGGACGAGCAGTACTTC
CDR3aa: CASSALADEQYF

v_gene: TRBV20-1
d_gene: NA
j_gene: TRBJ2-7
abundance: NA
CDR3nt: TGCAGTGCTAGAGGCGCTTACGAGCAGTACTTC
CDR3aa: CSARGAYEQYF

v_gene: TRBV13
d_gene: TRBD2
j_gene: TRBJ2-3
abundance: many
CDR3nt: TGTGCCACCGGACTAGCGGGAAAAGATACGCAGTATTTT
CDR3aa: CATGLAGKDTQYF

v_gene: TRBV28
d_gene: TRBD1
j_gene: TRBJ1-2
abundance: many
CDR3nt: TGTGCCAGCAGTACAAGGACAGGAAACTATGGCTACACCTTC
CDR3aa: CASSTRTGNYGYTF

v_gene: TRBV6-2/TRBV6-3
d_gene: NA
j_gene: TRBJ2-3
abundance: many
CDR3nt: TGTGCCAGCAGTTACCGAAGACAGGGCACAGATACGCAGTATTTT
CDR3aa: CASSYRRQGTDTQYF

v_gene: TRBV7-2
d_gene: NA
j_gene: TRBJ1-2
abundance: NA
CDR3nt: TGTGCCAGCAGCTCACAGGCCCGATCCTCCTATGGCTACACCTTC
CDR3aa: CASSSQARSSYGYTF

v_gene: TRBV3-1
d_gene: NA
j_gene: TRBJ2-2
abundance: few
CDR3nt: TGTGCCAGCAGCTGGGGAGACAGGTCCACCGGGGAGCTGTTTTTT
CDR3aa: CASSWGDRSTGELFF

v_gene: TRBV27
d_gene: NA
j_gene: TRBJ2-1
abundance: many
CDR3nt: TGTGCCAGCAGTTTCAACTCTTTGAATGAGCAGTTCTTC
CDR3aa: CASSFNSLNEQFF

v_gene: TRBV4-3
d_gene: TRBD2
j_gene: TRBJ2-3
abundance: NA
CDR3nt: TGCGCCAGCAGCCAGGGGATCCGGACTAGCGGGAGAAGAGGCGCAGATACGCAGTATTTT
CDR3aa: CASSQGIRTSGRRGADTQYF

v_gene: TRBV20-1
d_gene: NA
j_gene: TRBJ2-1
abundance: NA
CDR3nt: TGCAGTGCTAGAGCTGGGGGAGGCGGCTACAATGAGCAGTTCTTC
CDR3aa: CSARAGGGGYNEQFF

v_gene: TRBV6-2/TRBV6-3
d_gene: NA
j_gene: TRBJ2-2
abundance: many
CDR3nt: TGTGCCAGCACAGAGGCGAGGCACGCCGGGGAGCTGTTTTTT
CDR3aa: CASTEARHAGELFF

v_gene: TRBV6-2/TRBV6-3
d_gene: NA
j_gene: TRBJ2-3
abundance: few
CDR3nt: TGTGCCAGCAGCGGCTATCAGACAGATACGCAGTATTTT
CDR3aa: CASSGYQTDTQYF

v_gene: TRBV11-3
d_gene: NA
j_gene: TRBJ2-1
abundance: many
CDR3nt: TGTGCCAGCAGCTTAGATGGGGATTACAATGAGCAGTTCTTC
CDR3aa: CASSLDGDYNEQFF

v_gene: TRBV7-9
d_gene: NA
j_gene: TRBJ1-2
abundance: NA
CDR3nt: TGTGCCAGCAGCTTAGGGGTCTACGAAGTCTACACCTTC
CDR3aa: CASSLGVYEVYTF

v_gene: TRBV7-9
d_gene: TRBD2
j_gene: TRBJ2-3
abundance: many
CDR3nt: TGTGCCAGCAGCTCGGCCCGACTAGCGGTTAGCACAGATACGCAGTATTTT
CDR3aa: CASSSARLAVSTDTQYF

v_gene: TRBV24-1
d_gene: NA
j_gene: TRBJ2-3
abundance: many
CDR3nt: TGTGCCACCAGGCTTGAGCTAAAGGGGACGCAGTATTTT
CDR3aa: CATRLELKGTQYF

v_gene: TRBV19
d_gene: TRBD2
j_gene: TRBJ2-3
abundance: few
CDR3nt: TGTGCCAGTATCATAGGGCTAGCGGGAGAAACAGATACGCAGTATTTT
CDR3aa: CASIIGLAGETDTQYF

v_gene: TRBV19
d_gene: TRBD2
j_gene: TRBJ2-7
abundance: once
CDR3nt: TGTGCCAGTCGGACTAGCGGGCTCTACAATGAGCAGTACTTC
CDR3aa: CASRTSGLYNEQYF

v_gene: TRBV5-1
d_gene: NA
j_gene: TRBJ2-3
abundance: many
CDR3nt: TGCGCCAACAGCTTGGGCGGAGGGGCCCTCGGCACAGATACGCAGTATTTT
CDR3aa: CANSLGGGALGTDTQYF

v_gene: TRBV27
d_gene: NA
j_gene: TRBJ1-5
abundance: many
CDR3nt: TGTGCCAGCAGATCCCAGGGTAAGGGCAATCAGCCCCAGCATTTT
CDR3aa: CASRSQGKGNQPQHF

v_gene: TRBV29-1
d_gene: NA
j_gene: TRBJ1-2
abundance: few
CDR3nt: TGCAGCGTGGAGTCTAACTATGGCTACACCTTC
CDR3aa: CSVESNYGYTF

v_gene: TRBV7-8
d_gene: TRBD2
j_gene: TRBJ2-7
abundance: once
CDR3nt: TGTGCCAGCAGCCGTTTACTGGGGAGCCTAGCGGGAGGGCTCTACGAGCAGTACTTC
CDR3aa: CASSRLLGSLAGGLYEQYF

v_gene: TRBV9
d_gene: NA
j_gene: TRBJ1-6
abundance: many
CDR3nt: TGTGCCAGCAGCGTAGTGGAGAAGGGTTCACCCCTCCACTTT
CDR3aa: CASSVVEKGSPLHF

v_gene: TRBV2
d_gene: NA
j_gene: TRBJ1-5
abundance: many
CDR3nt: TGTGCCAGCAGTGATCAGGGGAACAATCAGCCCCAGCATTTT
CDR3aa: CASSDQGNNQPQHF

v_gene: TRBV7-6
d_gene: TRBD2
j_gene: TRBJ2-7
abundance: many
CDR3nt: TGTGCCAGCAGCTTAGGTGCTAGCGGGAGAGCCGAGCAGTACTTC
CDR3aa: CASSLGASGRAEQYF

v_gene: TRBV19
d_gene: NA
j_gene: TRBJ1-5
abundance: NA
CDR3nt: TGTGCCAGTAGTTCCCGACAGTTAAATAGCAATCAGCCCCAGCATTTT
CDR3aa: CASSSRQLNSNQPQHF

v_gene: TRBV7-8
d_gene: NA
j_gene: TRBJ1-5
abundance: many
CDR3nt: TGTGCCAGCAGCGAATACAGGGTCCCGACTAATCAGCCCCAGCATTTT
CDR3aa: CASSEYRVPTNQPQHF

v_gene: TRBV4-3
d_gene: NA
j_gene: TRBJ2-7
abundance: many
CDR3nt: TGCGCCAGCAGCCAAGAACTGCGGACTGCTTACGAGCAGTACTTC
CDR3aa: CASSQELRTAYEQYF

v_gene: TRBV28
d_gene: NA
j_gene: TRBJ1-1
abundance: many
CDR3nt: TGTGCCAGCAGTCCGGGACGGATGAACACTGAAGCTTTCTTT
CDR3aa: CASSPGRMNTEAFF

v_gene: TRBV5-6
d_gene: TRBD1
j_gene: TRBJ2-7
abundance: many
CDR3nt: TGTGCCAGCAGCTTGCAGGACAGGGTATCCTACGAGCAGTACTTC
CDR3aa: CASSLQDRVSYEQYF

v_gene: TRBV7-3
d_gene: TRBD2
j_gene: TRBJ2-2
abundance: many
CDR3nt: TGTGCCAGCAGCACCCAGTACAGCGGGAGAGGCGCCACCGGGGAGCTGTTTTTT
CDR3aa: CASSTQYSGRGATGELFF

v_gene: TRBV2
d_gene: NA
j_gene: TRBJ2-7
abundance: many
CDR3nt: TGTGCCTCATCGCCTCACCGAACCACGGACTACGAGCAGTACTTC
CDR3aa: CASSPHRTTDYEQYF

v_gene: TRBV6-7
d_gene: NA
j_gene: TRBJ2-1
abundance: NA
CDR3nt: TGTGCCAGCAACAACGGGGCTAGCGCTTCCTACAATGAGCAGTTCTTC
CDR3aa: CASNNGASASYNEQFF

v_gene: TRBV28
d_gene: NA
j_gene: TRBJ2-7
abundance: many
CDR3nt: TGTGCCAGCAGTTCGCGGTTCCGGGACACTGCCTACGAGCAGTACTTC
CDR3aa: CASSSRFRDTAYEQYF

v_gene: TRBV19
d_gene: TRBD1
j_gene: TRBJ1-2
abundance: many
CDR3nt: TGTGCCAGTAGTACGGACACCGGGACAGCCTATGGCTACACCTTC
CDR3aa: CASSTDTGTAYGYTF

v_gene: TRBV6-9
d_gene: NA
j_gene: TRBJ1-4
abundance: many
CDR3nt: TGTGCCAGCAGTCGACCAACTCCGGGACGGTTGGGTTTGGATGAAAAACTGTTTTTT
CDR3aa: CASSRPTPGRLGLDEKLFF

v_gene: TRBV6-1
d_gene: TRBD1
j_gene: TRBJ1-3
abundance: many
CDR3nt: TGTGCCAGCAGCTCGGGACAGGGGACTGGAAACACCATATATTTT
CDR3aa: CASSSGQGTGNTIYF

v_gene: TRBV2
d_gene: NA
j_gene: TRBJ1-1
abundance: NA
CDR3nt: TGTGCCGGAGACATCAGGAACACAGAAGCTTTCTTT
CDR3aa: CAGDIRNTEAFF

v_gene: TRBV27
d_gene: TRBD1
j_gene: TRBJ1-4
abundance: few
CDR3nt: TGTGCCAGCAGTCTGGACAGGGATAATGAAAAACTGTTTTTT
CDR3aa: CASSLDRDNEKLFF

v_gene: TRBV5-1
d_gene: NA
j_gene: TRBJ2-3
abundance: many
CDR3nt: TGCGCCAGCAGCTTTGATTTGGGGTCTTTCCCGGATACGCAGTATTTT
CDR3aa: CASSFDLGSFPDTQYF

v_gene: TRBV5-1
d_gene: NA
j_gene: TRBJ1-4
abundance: few
CDR3nt: TGCGCCAGCAGCTCCCTGGGGCAGGGCGGCGAAAAACTGTTTTTT
CDR3aa: CASSSLGQGGEKLFF

v_gene: TRBV25-1
d_gene: NA
j_gene: TRBJ1-1
abundance: NA
CDR3nt: TGTGCCAGCAGTGGCGCAGGGTGGTCCACTGAAGCTTTCTTT
CDR3aa: CASSGAGWSTEAFF

v_gene: TRBV5-5
d_gene: TRBD1
j_gene: TRBJ2-5
abundance: many
CDR3nt: TGTGCCAGCAGCTCCCTACGGGACAGCCAAGAGACCCAGTACTTC
CDR3aa: CASSSLRDSQETQYF

v_gene: TRBV27
d_gene: NA
j_gene: TRBJ2-1
abundance: NA
CDR3nt: TGTGCCAGCAGTTTATCTGCCGGTTCTCCCTTATTCAATGAGCAGTTCTTC
CDR3aa: CASSLSAGSPLFNEQFF